This T cell receptor (beta chain) appears in the sequencing data of a study of OX40 agonist ivuxolimab in advanced cancers. The CDR3 is 13 residues long. Germline V lookup: CDR1 MNHNS, CDR2 SASEGT. V lost 7 bases, J lost 4 bases, and 13 bases lay in between. This table comes from immunoSEQ multiplex PCR, and its TCRdb copy is limited to in-frame clones, with some not included. The sample contains about 83,000 clones, less than 85% of which appear only once. The material was CD4+ or CD8+ T cells sorted from blood, obtained in a trial of the OX40 agonist ivuxolimab. The chain is built from TRBV6-1 and TRBJ2-5; D gene unclear. The origin of this receptor is an adult with an advanced solid tumor such as melanoma, head and neck, liver or kidney cancer. The CDR3 DNA follows: TGTGCCAGCACTCGGGCCCAACGAGAGACCCAGTACTTC. Protein product: CASTRAQRETQYF.